The clone carrying this T cell receptor (beta chain) was detected once. What it binds is not known. Germline V gene lookup returns CDR1 LGHNA and CDR2 YNFKEQ. The CDR3 consists of 13 residues. V lost 3 bases and J lost 4, with 9 bases in between. The data were obtained in a study of cytotoxic CD8 clonotypes in ibrutinib-treated CLL. The overall study: Complete response was seen in 2 patients and partial in roughly 25; about 12 progressed and roughly 15 stayed remitted after a median around 64 months.

The assay was immunoSEQ multiplex PCR, and TCRdb's table has in-frame clones only and misses some. The data show over 200,000 clones, 65% to 80% seen once. Findings and limits, study-wide: Sampling schedules were unmatched across sustained-remission and progressing patients. Having risen at ibrutinib response, clonality had fallen back toward baseline by progression.

TCR beta libraries used about 2 micrograms of DNA from cryopreserved PBMCs. Source: PBMCs, taken after 12 months of ibrutinib treatment. This TCR was sampled from a human donor with chronic lymphocytic leukemia. The rearrangement links TRBV4-2 to TRBJ1-1; no reliable D call. The CDR3 protein is CASSHPGSTEAFF. CDR3 nucleotides: TGTGCCAGCAGCCACCCAGGAAGCACTGAAGCTTTCTTT.